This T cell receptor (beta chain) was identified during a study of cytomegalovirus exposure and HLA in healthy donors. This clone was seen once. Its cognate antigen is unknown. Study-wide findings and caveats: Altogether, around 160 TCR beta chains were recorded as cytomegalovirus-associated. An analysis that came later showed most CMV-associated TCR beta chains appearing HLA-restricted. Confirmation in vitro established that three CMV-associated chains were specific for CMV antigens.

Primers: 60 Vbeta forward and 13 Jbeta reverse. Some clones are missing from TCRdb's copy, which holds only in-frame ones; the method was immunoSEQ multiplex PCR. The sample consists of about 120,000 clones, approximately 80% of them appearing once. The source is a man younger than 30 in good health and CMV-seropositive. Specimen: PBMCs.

The CDR3 nucleotides are TGTGCCTGGAGCCGGGGAGATAGGGTTGGAGATGGAAACACCATATATTTT. Encoded protein: CAWSRGDRVGDGNTIYF. The rearrangement links TRBV30 to TRBJ1-3, with no clear D. Trimming cost V 3 bases and J 3 bases, with 21 bases left between them. Per germline, CDR1 GTSNPN and CDR2 SVGIG (reference sequence). There are 17 residues in the CDR3. The whole variable domain, filled in from reference TRBV30 and TRBJ1-3, reads SQTIHQWPATLVQPVGSPLSLECTVEGTSNPNLYWYRQAAGRGLQLLFYSVGIGQISSEVPQNLSASRPQDRQFILSSKKLLLSDSGFYLCAWSRGDRVGDGNTIYFGEGSWLTVV.